A single sample gave rise to the 32 T cell receptor beta chains below, sequenced in a study of CD8 T cell repertoires and HIV-1 epitope variants. These receptors' antigens are unknown. Generated by immunoSEQ multiplex PCR, the TCRdb table keeps only in-frame clones and is missing some. The sample holds about 1,200 clones, 60% to 80% seen once. Sequencing input: cultured CD8+ T cells derived from PBMCs. The receptors were sampled from a male donor with HIV.

The chain is built from TRBV5-1 and TRBJ2-7, with TRBD2 matching 7 bases. CDR3 length equals 17 residues. V was pared by 2 bases and J by 0 bases, with 11 bases of the junction left unmatched. Germline-derived CDR1 and CDR2 are SGHRS and YFSETQ. The CDR3 loop is CASSLYSGTTSSYEQYF. CDR3 sequence (DNA): TGCGCCAGCAGCTTATACAGCGGGACCACAAGCTCCTACGAGCAGTACTTC. Filled out from reference TRBV5-1 and TRBJ2-7, the complete variable domain reads KAGVTQTPRYLIKTRGQQVTLSCSPISGHRSVSWYQQTPGQGLQFLFEYFSETQRNKGNFPGRFSGRQFSNSRSEMNVSTLELGDSALYLCASSLYSGTTSSYEQYFGPGTRLTVT.

The chain is built from TRBV6-4 and TRBJ1-5; weak D call: TRBD1 (5 bases). V gave up 6 bases and J gave up 4 bases, with 13 bases separating them. In germline, CDR1 is MRHNA, CDR2 SNTAGT. The CDR3 length is 14 residues. The CDR3 nucleotides read TGTGCCAGCAGATCCGTACAGGAAAATCAGCCCCAGCATTTT. Translating gives CASRSVQENQPQHF.

As DNA, the CDR3 is TGTGCCAGCAGCACGACAGGGGTTGAGCAGTACTTC. This encodes CASSTTGVEQYF. The chain has TRBV11-1 and TRBJ2-7; 8 bases map to TRBD1. V trimming: 5 bases; J trimming: 7 bases; junction bases outside the gene matches: 4. This CDR3 has 12 residues. Looked up from germline, CDR1 is SGHAT and CDR2 is FQDESV (reference sequence).

In this sample, this clone turned up once. The chain combines TRBV10-3 with TRBJ2-7; 10 bases agree with TRBD1. V lost 4 bases, J lost 6 bases, and 6 bases stayed unmatched. CDR3 size: 14 residues. Germline V gene data show CDR1 as ENHRY and CDR2 as SYGVKD. CDR3 loop: CAISVGGQGGEQYF. The DNA for the CDR3 is TGTGCCATCAGTGTGGGAGGACAGGGGGGCGAGCAGTACTTC.

CDR3 region: CASSLATGTLYNEQFF. CDR3 nucleotides: TGTGCCAGCAGCTTAGCGACCGGGACACTCTACAATGAGCAGTTCTTC. This sequence joins TRBV7-9 and TRBJ2-1; tentative D call: TRBD1 (6 bases). Germline CDR1 is SEHNR and CDR2 is FQNEAQ (reference sequence). The CDR3 spans 16 residues. Trimming shortened V by 0 bases and J by 3 bases, and 12 bases separated the two germline ends.

About this clone itself: One end of the junction does not line up with germline, which may come from a read error. The CDR3 loop is CASSYATGTPGVHF. CDR3 sequence (DNA): TGTGCCAGCAGTTACGCGACCGGGACACCGGGCGTGCACTTC. J is TRBJ2-5 and V is TRBV6-5; D perhaps matches TRBD1 (6 bases). This CDR3 region has 14 residues. Germline V lookup: CDR1 MNHEY, CDR2 SVGAGI.

V and J are TRBV9 and TRBJ2-1, with D possibly TRBD1 on 6 matching bases. Germline lookup yields CDR1 SGDLS and CDR2 YYNGEE. This CDR3 comprises 13 residues. Trimming took off 4 bases at V and 7 bases at J, with 12 bases between the two ends. CDR3 in amino acids: CASSTDRMNEQFF. CDR3 coding DNA: TGTGCCAGCAGCACGGACAGAATGAATGAGCAGTTCTTC.

The chain is built from TRBV5-4 and TRBJ1-1; 10 bases are shared with TRBD1. This CDR3 has 15 residues. The ends lost 4 bases at V and 4 bases at J; junction bases unmatched: 7. Per the germline V gene, CDR1 is SGHNT and CDR2 is YYREEE (reference sequence). CDR3 nucleotide sequence: TGTGCCAGCAGCGACGACAGGGGGCAGGGCACTGAAGCTTTCTTT. As protein: CASSDDRGQGTEAFF.

V is TRBV5-4 and J is TRBJ1-4; D may be TRBD1 (5 bases). V was pared by 4 bases and J by 4 bases, with 14 bases between. The length of the CDR3 is 15 residues. Germline CDR1 and CDR2: SGHNT and YYREEE (reference sequence). This CDR3 is CASSPGDGGNEKLFF. The CDR3 DNA follows: TGTGCCAGCAGCCCGGGGGACGGGGGTAATGAAAAACTGTTTTTT.

The chain has TRBV7-6 and TRBJ1-6, with D uncertain. Germline V lookup: CDR1 SGHVS, CDR2 FNYEAQ. The CDR3 is 13 residues long. V was pared by 1 base and J by 8 bases, with 6 bases between. The CDR3 loop reads CASSLDSYSPLHF. In DNA form, the CDR3 reads TGTGCCAGCAGCTTAGACTCGTATTCACCCCTCCACTTT. Complete variable domain (other parts from reference TRBV7-6 and TRBJ1-6): GAGVSQSPRYKVTKRGQDVALRCDPISGHVSLYWYRQALGQGPEFLTYFNYEAQQDKSGLPNDRFSAERPEGSISTLTIQRTEQRDSAMYRCASSLDSYSPLHFGNGTRLTVT.

The chain uses TRBV4-1 and TRBJ1-1; 8 nucleotides align to TRBD1. The CDR3 loop spans 13 amino acids. Germline V gene sequence: CDR1 MGHRA, CDR2 YSYEKL. V was pared by 4 bases and J by 8 bases, with 6 bases of the junction left unmatched. CDR3 amino acids: CASSRLQGEEAFF. In DNA form, the CDR3 reads TGCGCCAGCAGCCGTTTACAGGGGGAGGAAGCTTTCTTT.

In DNA, the CDR3 is TGTGCCAGCAGCTTAGCGGGGCTCTCGGGGGTGCAGTTCTTC. Its translation is CASSLAGLSGVQFF. The V and J genes are TRBV11-1 and TRBJ2-1, with a possible D match to TRBD2 (6 bases). V was trimmed by 0 bases and J by 12 bases, leaving 15 bases between them. The CDR3 has 14 residues. CDR1 is SGHAT, CDR2 FQDESV, per germline (reference sequence).

V usage is TRBV29-1 and J usage is TRBJ2-5, with a weak D call TRBD2 (5 bases). The CDR3 totals 12 residues. V shed 7 bases and J shed 2 bases, with 11 bases lying between them. Germline V gives CDR1 SQVTM, CDR2 ANQGSEA. CDR3 sequence: CSAGSTQETQYF. The DNA for the CDR3 is TGCAGCGCGGGGAGCACTCAAGAGACCCAGTACTTC.

Only a few counts were recorded for this clone. The V and J genes are TRBV5-5 and TRBJ2-7, with D hard to call. Germline lookup yields CDR1 SGHKS and CDR2 YYEKEE (reference sequence). V lost 0 bases, J lost 3 bases, and 7 bases lay in between. The CDR3 length is 13 residues. CDR3 region: CASSLDSYYEQYF. The CDR3 DNA follows: TGTGCCAGCAGCTTGGATAGTTACTACGAGCAGTACTTC.

The chain couples TRBV6-1 to TRBJ2-1, with 9 bases matching TRBD1. The CDR3 sequence is 14 residues long. V dropped 6 bases and J dropped 0; count of bases not matched to a gene: 0. The germline V gene encodes CDR1 MNHNS and CDR2 SASEGT. CDR3 in amino acids: CASRDRGSYNEQFF. The CDR3 nucleotides read TGTGCCAGCAGGGACAGGGGCTCCTACAATGAGCAGTTCTTC.

The chain links TRBV27 to TRBJ1-1; D not resolved. The V and J ends lost 6 bases and 3 bases respectively, with 14 bases between them. The CDR3 consists of 14 residues. CDR1 MNHEY and CDR2 SMNVEV come from the germline V gene (reference sequence). CDR3 sequence reads: CASSPSDTYTEAFF. Here the CDR3 DNA reads TGTGCCAGCAGCCCCTCCGACACTTACACTGAAGCTTTCTTT.

This chain connects TRBV30 to TRBJ2-5; possible D gene TRBD2, 6 bases. CDR3 length equals 15 residues. Trimming shortened V by 2 bases and J by 1 base, and 14 bases separated the two germline ends. Germline CDR1 reads GTSNPN; CDR2 reads SVGIG (reference sequence). The CDR3 sequence: CAWSPIRGGQETQYF. Here the CDR3 DNA reads TGTGCCTGGAGTCCTATAAGGGGAGGCCAAGAGACCCAGTACTTC. The full variable domain, with the rest looked up from reference TRBV30 and TRBJ2-5, is SQTIHQWPATLVQPVGSPLSLECTVEGTSNPNLYWYRQAAGRGLQLLFYSVGIGQISSEVPQNLSASRPQDRQFILSSKKLLLSDSGFYLCAWSPIRGGQETQYFGPGTRLLVL.

V is TRBV13 and J is TRBJ2-1, with D perhaps TRBD1 or TRBD2 (6 bases each). V lost 5 bases, J lost 3 bases, and 17 bases lay in between. The length of the CDR3 is 16 residues. Germline CDR1 is PRHDT and CDR2 is FYEKMQ (reference sequence). This chain's CDR3 is CASSPLSGGLYNEQFF. The CDR3 coding sequence is TGTGCCAGCAGCCCCCTCTCTGGGGGGCTCTACAATGAGCAGTTCTTC.

This chain joins TRBV7-2 and TRBJ1-2, with D maybe TRBD1 (6 bases). Germline V CDR1 and CDR2: SGHTA, FQGNSA. Deletions cut 2 bases from V and 8 bases from J, with 15 bases between. The CDR3 extends over 14 amino acids. The CDR3 region is CASSLQVPGEGYTF. CDR3 DNA sequence: TGTGCCAGCAGCTTACAGGTGCCAGGGGAAGGCTACACCTTC.

The V gene is TRBV19, the J gene TRBJ2-1, with D perhaps matching TRBD2 (6 bases). V gave up 5 bases and J gave up 5 bases, with 13 bases separating them. This CDR3 contains 14 residues. Germline V gene data show CDR1 as LNHDA and CDR2 as SQIVND (reference sequence). The CDR3 DNA reads as TGTGCCAGTAGTCTGACCGCGGGGAACAATGAGCAGTTCTTC. Protein sequence: CASSLTAGNNEQFF.

For this clone: A read error may produce the germline difference seen at one junction end. This chain joins TRBV28 and TRBJ2-5; D remains ambiguous. This CDR3 is built from 14 residues. The germline gives CDR1 MDHEN, CDR2 SYDVKM. The CDR3 nucleotides read TGTGCCAGCAACTCCCCCCCCTACCATGAGACCCAGTACTTC. This gives the protein CASNSPPYHETQYF.

The chain employs TRBV4-1 and TRBJ1-6; D gene uncertain. V lost 4 bases and J 8 bases, leaving 9 bases between the germline ends. The germline V gene encodes CDR1 MGHRA and CDR2 YSYEKL. The length of the CDR3 is 13 residues. The CDR3 region is CASSPLQDSPLHF. CDR3 in DNA: TGCGCCAGCAGCCCTTTACAAGATTCACCCCTCCACTTT.

The rearrangement uses TRBV28 and TRBJ2-3, with D possibly being TRBD2 (7 bases). The CDR3 runs 15 residues. V lost 7 bases, J lost 1 base, and 15 bases lay in between. From germline, CDR1 is MDHEN and CDR2 SYDVKM. The CDR3 loop reads CASILGGGGTDTQYF. CDR3 sequence (DNA): TGTGCCAGCATCCTTGGGGGGGGCGGCACAGATACGCAGTATTTT.

The chain has TRBV5-6 and TRBJ2-5, with 7 nucleotides matching TRBD2. The ends lost 6 bases at V and 1 base at J; junction bases unmatched: 12. The CDR3 length is 16 residues. Germline V lookup: CDR1 SGHDT, CDR2 YYEEEE. CDR3 bases: TGTGCCAGCACCCCTTACGGACTAGGGGTCCAAGAGACCCAGTACTTC. Amino acids: CASTPYGLGVQETQYF.

V and J are TRBV7-6 and TRBJ1-1; the D gene is possibly TRBD1 (5 bases). The germline V gene has CDR1 SGHVS and CDR2 FNYEAQ. The V end lost 5 bases, the J end lost 1 base, and 11 bases lay between the germline ends. CDR3 length: 14 residues. The CDR3 DNA reads as TGTGCCAGCAGCCCCGGGACCTCGAACACTGAAGCTTTCTTT. It translates to CASSPGTSNTEAFF.

The CDR3 loop is CASSLGADGYTF. In nucleotides, the CDR3 is TGTGCCAGCAGCTTGGGTGCTGATGGCTACACCTTC. The chain uses TRBV5-4 and TRBJ1-2; D is uncertain. V was cut by 0 bases and J by 6 bases, with 6 bases left in between. Germline V gives CDR1 SGHNT, CDR2 YYREEE (reference sequence). The CDR3 sequence is 12 residues long.

The chain carries TRBV29-1 and TRBJ1-1; perhaps TRBD1 as D (5 bases). V gave up 3 bases and J gave up 4 bases, with 6 bases separating them. The germline V gene encodes CDR1 SQVTM and CDR2 ANQGSEA. The CDR3 contains 11 residues. For the CDR3, the DNA is TGCAGCGTTGAGGGGGGCACTGAAGCTTTCTTT. Translation: CSVEGGTEAFF. The complete variable domain, with remaining parts taken from reference TRBV29-1 and TRBJ1-1, reads SAVISQKPSRDICQRGTSLTIQCQVDSQVTMMFWYRQQPGQSLTLIATANQGSEATYESGFVIDKFPISRPNLTFSTLTVSNMSPEDSSIYLCSVEGGTEAFFGQGTRLTVV.

This clone was picked up a small number of times. This chain connects TRBV27 to TRBJ2-3, with 9 bases lining up with TRBD2. The CDR3 is made up of 17 amino acids. Germline CDR1 reads MNHEY; CDR2 reads SMNVEV (reference sequence). The junction had 10 bases not matched to a gene; V was cut back by 4 bases and J by 2 bases. CDR3 DNA: TGTGCCAGCAGTTCTACATCGACTAGCGGAGACACAGATACGCAGTATTTT. Its protein product is CASSSTSTSGDTDTQYF.

CDR3 in amino acids: CASSADATTNNEQFF. CDR3 in DNA: TGTGCCAGCAGCGCGGACGCGACCACCAACAATGAGCAGTTCTTC. V and J are TRBV9 and TRBJ2-1; D ambiguous. CDR3 length: 15 amino acids. V was pared by 3 bases and J by 5 bases, with 15 bases between. Germline values: CDR1 SGDLS, CDR2 YYNGEE.

This clone is large. This chain joins TRBV28 and TRBJ1-2, with D possibly matching TRBD1 (5 bases). Germline V gene lookup returns CDR1 MDHEN and CDR2 SYDVKM. This CDR3 is 16 amino acids long. Trimming stripped 5 bases from V and 3 bases from J, with 19 bases between. CDR3 bases: TGTGCCAGCAGTATACGCCCGACAGATTTCGACTATGGCTACACCTTC. Encoded protein: CASSIRPTDFDYGYTF.

This rearrangement joins TRBV9 to TRBJ2-5, with D tentatively TRBD1 or TRBD2 (5 bases each). The CDR3 is 15 residues long. Trimming left V 5 bases short and J 5 bases short, with 19 bases between. Germline CDR1 is SGDLS and CDR2 is YYNGEE. The CDR3 reads CASSDRDALGETQYF. As DNA, the CDR3 is TGTGCCAGCAGTGACCGGGACGCGCTCGGGGAGACCCAGTACTTC.

The chain couples TRBV7-9 to TRBJ2-1; no clear D gene. This CDR3 region has 13 residues. Trimming stripped 6 bases from V and 5 bases from J, with 11 bases between. Germline lookup yields CDR1 SEHNR and CDR2 FQNEAQ (reference sequence). CDR3 protein: CASSPYQNNEQFF. As DNA, the CDR3 is TGTGCCAGCAGTCCCTATCAGAACAATGAGCAGTTCTTC.